Listed here are 16 T cell receptor beta chains from one sample, sequenced in a study of CD8 T cells in ankylosing spondylitis. TCRdb redid the calling of the 5' RACE reads with MiXCR, one entry per CDR3 protein. Of 750,000 to 850,000 distinct CDR3 sequences in the sample, about 10% were seen once. Study-wide results and limits: Seemingly distinctive of ankylosing spondylitis blood was a TCR beta motif formed by eight highly homologous variants.

The antigens these receptors bind are not known. The sequenced sample consisted of blood, either unsorted or a sorted T cell fraction (not recorded which). These receptors all come from a male donor with ankylosing spondylitis.

This clonotype was counted a few times. The J gene is TRBJ1-4, the V gene TRBV7-9; 7 bases are shared with TRBD1. The CDR3 totals 14 residues. J was trimmed by 6 bases and V by 5 bases; bases with no gene match: 6. The germline V gene encodes CDR1 SEHNR and CDR2 FQNEAQ (reference sequence). The chain's CDR3 is CASSQGQQYEKLFF. The DNA of the CDR3 is TGTGCCAGCAGCCAGGGACAGCAGTATGAAAAACTGTTTTTT.

The chain has TRBV6-2 or TRBV6-3 and TRBJ2-5; 7 bases fit TRBD1. J was trimmed by 5 bases and V by 10 bases; bases with no gene match: 7. The germline V gene has CDR1 MNHEY and CDR2 SVGEGT. The CDR3 has 12 amino acids. The CDR3 DNA is TGTGCCACCGAACAGGGGACGGAGACCCAGTACTTC. Translated, it gives CATEQGTETQYF.

This chain links TRBV20-1 with TRBJ2-3; D possibly corresponds to TRBD1 (5 bases). Germline V gene sequence: CDR1 DFQATT, CDR2 SNEGSKA (reference sequence). The CDR3 has 14 amino acids. V lost 6 bases, J lost 2 bases, and 15 bases lay in between. The CDR3 region has the DNA TGCAGTGCCCGAGACAGCTATCACACAGATACGCAGTATTTT. It is translated as CSARDSYHTDTQYF.

This clonotype showed up many times. The chain employs TRBV4-3 and TRBJ2-5; 8 bases align to TRBD2. The ends lost 3 bases at V and 4 bases at J; junction bases unmatched: 10. CDR1 and CDR2 from the germline V gene are LGHNA and YSLEER. This CDR3 comprises 16 residues. CDR3 sequence: CASSQAGLAGVETQYF. CDR3 sequence (DNA): TGCGCCAGCAGCCAGGCAGGACTAGCTGGGGTAGAGACCCAGTACTTC.

This clonotype has just a few counts. The chain has TRBV18 and TRBJ1-4; unclear D gene. Looked up from germline, CDR1 is KGHSH and CDR2 is LQKENI. The CDR3 has 15 residues. With 0 bases removed from V and 8 bases from J, the gap between germline ends came to 13 bases. The CDR3 DNA is TGTGCCAGCTCACCACCTCAGTTACGAGGGGAAAAACTGTTTTTT. Its protein product is CASSPPQLRGEKLFF.

CDR3 region: CASSPIESGEQYF. CDR3 DNA sequence: TGTGCCAGCTCACCAATCGAAAGCGGCGAGCAGTACTTC. The rearrangement uses TRBV18 and TRBJ2-7; TRBD2 might be the D (5 bases). Per germline, CDR1 KGHSH and CDR2 LQKENI. V lost 2 bases and J lost 6, with 11 bases in between. This CDR3 has 13 amino acids.

This clonotype was seen at least ten times. The chain's CDR3 is CASSYQTANYEQYF. CDR3 DNA: TGTGCCAGCAGCTACCAGACAGCGAACTACGAGCAGTACTTC. This sequence joins TRBV4-2 and TRBJ2-7, with D possibly TRBD1 on 5 matching bases. This CDR3 is built from 14 residues. The V and J ends lost 5 bases and 3 bases respectively, with 14 bases between them. In germline, CDR1 is LGHNA, CDR2 YNFKEQ.

This clonotype was found a few times. This chain joins TRBV5-1 and TRBJ1-1, with a tentative D call TRBD1 (6 bases). Germline V gene data show CDR1 as SGHRS and CDR2 as YFSETQ. This CDR3 contains 14 residues. V was trimmed by 0 bases and J by 6 bases, leaving 12 bases between them. The CDR3 DNA follows: TGCGCCAGCAGCTTGGCCGGGGACACTCCTGAAGCTTTCTTT. Amino acid sequence: CASSLAGDTPEAFF. Variable domain in full (rest from reference TRBV5-1 and TRBJ1-1): KAGVTQTPRYLIKTRGQQVTLSCSPISGHRSVSWYQQTPGQGLQFLFEYFSETQRNKGNFPGRFSGRQFSNSRSEMNVSTLELGDSALYLCASSLAGDTPEAFFGQGTRLTVV.

This chain uses TRBV10-1 with TRBJ1-1; TRBD1 is a possible D gene (5 bases). Trimming took off 4 bases at V and 6 bases at J, with 15 bases between the two ends. The V gene's germline CDR1 is WNHNN and CDR2 SYGVQD (reference sequence). The CDR3 totals 14 residues. CDR3 protein: CASSAQRDLPEAFF. Written as DNA, the CDR3 is TGCGCCAGCAGTGCTCAGAGGGACCTCCCTGAAGCTTTCTTT.

This clonotype has ten or more counts. The genes are TRBV5-1 and TRBJ2-3; a possible D gene is TRBD1 (6 bases). The germline V gene encodes CDR1 SGHRS and CDR2 YFSETQ. V lost 0 bases and J 2 bases, leaving 10 bases between the germline ends. This CDR3 contains 15 residues. The CDR3 is CASSLEGVYTDTQYF. CDR3 nucleotides: TGCGCCAGCAGCTTGGAGGGGGTTTACACAGATACGCAGTATTTT.

The table lists this clonotype with a few counts. The CDR3 coding sequence is TGTGCCACCAGCATGTCACACGGCTATGGCTACACCTTC. It codes for CATSMSHGYGYTF. The chain recombines TRBV15 with TRBJ1-2; unclear D gene. Trimming took 4 bases from V and 4 from J, leaving 10 bases between them. This CDR3 is built from 13 residues. Germline CDR1 and CDR2: LNHNV and YYDKDF (reference sequence).

This clonotype was detected many times. The chain couples TRBV5-1 to TRBJ2-1, with TRBD2 identical over 8 bases. This CDR3 contains 15 residues. Unmatched junction bases numbered 5, after V lost 4 bases and J lost 2 bases. CDR1 is SGHRS and CDR2 is YFSETQ in the germline V gene. CDR3: CASSDLAGAYNEQFF. DNA of the CDR3: TGCGCCAGCAGCGACCTAGCGGGCGCCTACAATGAGCAGTTCTTC.

The chain recombines TRBV18 with TRBJ2-3, with D possibly TRBD1 on 9 matching bases. Germline CDR1 is KGHSH and CDR2 is LQKENI. The ends were cut back, 6 bases at V and 6 bases at J, with 19 bases in the middle. CDR3 length: 15 amino acids. The CDR3 DNA sequence: TGTGCCAGCTCTCCCGGTAGCGGGACAGGGGATACGCAGTATTTT. Translated: CASSPGSGTGDTQYF.

In this sample, this clonotype turned up a few times. The chain recombines TRBV18 with TRBJ1-2, with unresolved D. The germline gives CDR1 KGHSH, CDR2 LQKENI. Trimming removed 5 bases from V and 2 bases from J, with 9 bases in between. The CDR3 runs to 13 residues. CDR3 nucleotide sequence: TGTGCCAGCTCAACCGGGGTCAACTATGGCTACACCTTC. This gives the protein CASSTGVNYGYTF. Looking up the rest from reference TRBV18 and TRBJ1-2 gives the full variable domain: NAGVMQNPRHLVRRRGQEARLRCSPMKGHSHVYWYRQLPEEGLKFMVYLQKENIIDESGMPKERFSAEFPKEGPSILRIQQVVRGDSAAYFCASSTGVNYGYTFGSGTRLTVV.

The CDR3 region is CASSMDRGTDTQYF. For the CDR3, the DNA is TGTGCCAGCAGCATGGACAGGGGCACAGATACGCAGTATTTT. The rearrangement links TRBV7-2 to TRBJ2-3; TRBD1 agrees at 8 bases. Germline V gene lookup returns CDR1 SGHTA and CDR2 FQGNSA. CDR3 length: 14 amino acids. V lost 5 bases to trimming and J lost 1 base; unmatched junction nucleotides: 2.

The rearrangement links TRBV4-3 to TRBJ1-5, with D perhaps matching TRBD1 (5 bases). The V gene's germline CDR1 is LGHNA and CDR2 YSLEER. Trimming shortened V by 0 bases and J by 1 base, and 16 bases separated the two germline ends. The CDR3 runs to 18 residues. The CDR3 DNA is TGCGCCAGCAGCCAAGAGGGGGGACCGGGACGGAGCAATCAGCCCCAGCATTTT. Translation: CASSQEGGPGRSNQPQHF.